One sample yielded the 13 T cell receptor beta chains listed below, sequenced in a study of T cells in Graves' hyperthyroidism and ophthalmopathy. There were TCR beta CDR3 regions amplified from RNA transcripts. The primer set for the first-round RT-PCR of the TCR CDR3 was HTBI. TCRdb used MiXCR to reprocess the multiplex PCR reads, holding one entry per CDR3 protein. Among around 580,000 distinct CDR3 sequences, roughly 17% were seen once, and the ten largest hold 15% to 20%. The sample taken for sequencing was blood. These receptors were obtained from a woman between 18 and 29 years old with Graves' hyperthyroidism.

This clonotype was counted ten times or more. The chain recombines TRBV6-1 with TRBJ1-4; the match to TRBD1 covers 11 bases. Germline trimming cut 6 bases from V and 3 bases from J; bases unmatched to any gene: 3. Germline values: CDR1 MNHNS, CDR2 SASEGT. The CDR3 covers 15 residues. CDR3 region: CASRDRGLSNEKLFF. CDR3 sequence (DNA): TGTGCCAGCAGGGACAGGGGGCTTTCTAATGAAAAACTGTTTTTT.

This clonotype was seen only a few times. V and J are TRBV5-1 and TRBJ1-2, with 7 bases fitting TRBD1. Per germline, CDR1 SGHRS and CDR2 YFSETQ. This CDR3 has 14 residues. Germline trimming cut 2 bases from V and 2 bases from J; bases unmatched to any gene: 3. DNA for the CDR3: TGCGCCAGCAGCTTCCTACAGGGGAACTATGGCTACACCTTC. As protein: CASSFLQGNYGYTF.

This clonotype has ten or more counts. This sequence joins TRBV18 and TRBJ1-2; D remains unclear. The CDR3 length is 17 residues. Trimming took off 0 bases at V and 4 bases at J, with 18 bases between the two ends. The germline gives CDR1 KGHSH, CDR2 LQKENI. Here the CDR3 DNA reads TGTGCCAGCTCACCACCGGATTTGGCTGTTTGGGTCTATGGCTACACCTTC. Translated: CASSPPDLAVWVYGYTF. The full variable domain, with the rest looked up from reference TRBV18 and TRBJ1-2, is NAGVMQNPRHLVRRRGQEARLRCSPMKGHSHVYWYRQLPEEGLKFMVYLQKENIIDESGMPKERFSAEFPKEGPSILRIQQVVRGDSAAYFCASSPPDLAVWVYGYTFGSGTRLTVV.

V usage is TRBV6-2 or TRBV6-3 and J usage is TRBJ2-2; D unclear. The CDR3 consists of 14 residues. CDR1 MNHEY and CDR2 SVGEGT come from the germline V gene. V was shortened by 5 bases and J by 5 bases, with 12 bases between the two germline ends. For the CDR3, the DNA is TGTGCCAGCAGTACCCCTCTATCGACCGGGGAGCTGTTTTTT. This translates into CASSTPLSTGELFF.

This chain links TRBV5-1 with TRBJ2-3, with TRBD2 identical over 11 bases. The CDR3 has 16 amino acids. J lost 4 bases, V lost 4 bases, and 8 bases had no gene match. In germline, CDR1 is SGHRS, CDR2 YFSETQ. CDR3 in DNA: TGCGCCAGCAGCCTAACACTAGCGGGAGCCTCAGATACGCAGTATTTT. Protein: CASSLTLAGASDTQYF.

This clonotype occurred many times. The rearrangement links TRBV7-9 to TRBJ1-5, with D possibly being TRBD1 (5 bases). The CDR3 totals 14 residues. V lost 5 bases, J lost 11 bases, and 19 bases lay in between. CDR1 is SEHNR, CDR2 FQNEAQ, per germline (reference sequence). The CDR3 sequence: CASSKTEDARSQHF. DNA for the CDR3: TGTGCCAGCAGCAAGACAGAGGATGCGCGGTCCCAGCATTTT.

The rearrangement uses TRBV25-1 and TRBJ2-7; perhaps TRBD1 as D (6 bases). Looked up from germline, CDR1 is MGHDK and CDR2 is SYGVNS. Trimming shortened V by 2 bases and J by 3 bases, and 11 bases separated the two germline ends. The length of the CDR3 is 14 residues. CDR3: CASSETGQFYEQYF. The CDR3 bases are TGTGCCAGCAGTGAAACTGGACAGTTCTACGAGCAGTACTTC.

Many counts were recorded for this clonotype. CDR3 sequence: CASSPQGPYGYTF. The CDR3 region has the DNA TGTGCCAGCTCACCACAGGGGCCCTATGGCTACACCTTC. The chain recombines TRBV18 with TRBJ1-2, with a weak D call TRBD1 (5 bases). The CDR3 extends over 13 amino acids. CDR1 and CDR2 (germline): KGHSH, LQKENI. V was trimmed by 1 base and J by 4 bases, leaving 7 bases between them. Full variable domain (rest looked up from reference TRBV18 and TRBJ1-2): NAGVMQNPRHLVRRRGQEARLRCSPMKGHSHVYWYRQLPEEGLKFMVYLQKENIIDESGMPKERFSAEFPKEGPSILRIQQVVRGDSAAYFCASSPQGPYGYTFGSGTRLTVV.

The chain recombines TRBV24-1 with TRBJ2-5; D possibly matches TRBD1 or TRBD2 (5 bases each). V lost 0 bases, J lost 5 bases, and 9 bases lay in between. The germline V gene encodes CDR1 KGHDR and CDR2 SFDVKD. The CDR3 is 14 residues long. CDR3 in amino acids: CATSDLARGETQYF. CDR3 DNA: TGTGCCACCAGTGATTTGGCGAGGGGTGAGACCCAGTACTTC.

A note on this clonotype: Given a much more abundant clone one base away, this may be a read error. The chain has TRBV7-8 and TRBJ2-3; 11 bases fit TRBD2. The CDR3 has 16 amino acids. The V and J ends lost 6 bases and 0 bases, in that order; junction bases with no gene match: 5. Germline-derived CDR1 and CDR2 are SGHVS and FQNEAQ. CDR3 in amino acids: CASSFWTSGSTDTQYF. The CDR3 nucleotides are TGTGCCAGCAGTTTTTGGACTAGCGGGAGCACAGATACGCAGTATTTT.

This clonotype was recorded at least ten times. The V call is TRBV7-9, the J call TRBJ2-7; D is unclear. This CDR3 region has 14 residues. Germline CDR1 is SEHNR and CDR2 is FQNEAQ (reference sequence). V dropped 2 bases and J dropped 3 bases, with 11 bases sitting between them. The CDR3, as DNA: TGTGCCAGCAGCTTATTACCGGCGGACTACGAGCAGTACTTC. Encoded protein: CASSLLPADYEQYF. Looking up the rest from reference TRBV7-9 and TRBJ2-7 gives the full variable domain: DTGVSQNPRHKITKRGQNVTFRCDPISEHNRLYWYRQTLGQGPEFLTYFQNEAQLEKSRLLSDRFSAERPKGSFSTLEIQRTEQGDSAMYLCASSLLPADYEQYFGPGTRLTVT.

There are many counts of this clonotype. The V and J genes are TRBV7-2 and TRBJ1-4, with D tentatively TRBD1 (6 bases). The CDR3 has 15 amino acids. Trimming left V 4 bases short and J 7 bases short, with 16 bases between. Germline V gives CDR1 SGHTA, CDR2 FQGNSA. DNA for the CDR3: TGTGCCAGCAGCTCCCAGTCGGGGGGCGGTGAAAAACTGTTTTTT. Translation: CASSSQSGGGEKLFF.

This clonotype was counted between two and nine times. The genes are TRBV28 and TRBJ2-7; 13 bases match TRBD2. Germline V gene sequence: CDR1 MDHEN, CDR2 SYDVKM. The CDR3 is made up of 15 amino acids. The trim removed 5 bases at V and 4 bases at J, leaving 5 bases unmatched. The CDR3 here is CASSGLAGDFYEQYF. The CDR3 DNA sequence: TGTGCCAGCAGTGGACTAGCGGGAGATTTTTACGAGCAGTACTTC.